This TCR beta chain was obtained from a study of blood T cells in healthy people across ages. Sample-barcoded 5' priming and a J-beta primer mix drove a second PCR of 7 to 11 cycles. Each cDNA molecule was tagged by a template-switch adaptor that had 12 random nucleotides. Each CDR3 protein is one row after TCRdb ran MiXCR on the 5' RACE reads. Of about 800,000 distinct CDR3 sequences listed, about 62% are singletons. On this clonotype: The antigen remains undetermined.

General study findings and limits: It was the long-lived donors that had more naive CD4+ cells and higher diversity than aged donors.

Source material: blood. This clonotype was obtained from a man aged 25-40 years in good health.

CDR3 residues: CASSRWGNSGANVLTF. The CDR3 coding sequence is TGTGCCAGCAGCCGGTGGGGGAACTCTGGGGCCAACGTCCTGACTTTC. This chain uses TRBV9 with TRBJ2-6, with D perhaps matching TRBD1 or TRBD2 (5 bases each). Germline V gene lookup returns CDR1 SGDLS and CDR2 YYNGEE. The CDR3 sequence is 16 residues long. V was pared by 4 bases and J by 0 bases, with 11 bases between.